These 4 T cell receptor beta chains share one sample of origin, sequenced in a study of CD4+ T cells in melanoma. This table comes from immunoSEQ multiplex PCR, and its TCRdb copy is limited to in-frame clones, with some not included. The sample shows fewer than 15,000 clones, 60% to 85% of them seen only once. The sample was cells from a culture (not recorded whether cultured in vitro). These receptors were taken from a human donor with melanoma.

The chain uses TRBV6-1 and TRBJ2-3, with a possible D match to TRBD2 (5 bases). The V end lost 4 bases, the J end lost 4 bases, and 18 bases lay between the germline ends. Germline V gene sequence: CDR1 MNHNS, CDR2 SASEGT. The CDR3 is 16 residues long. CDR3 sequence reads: CASSGHLAPSADTQYF. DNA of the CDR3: TGTGCCAGCAGTGGGCACCTAGCTCCAAGTGCAGATACGCAGTATTTT.

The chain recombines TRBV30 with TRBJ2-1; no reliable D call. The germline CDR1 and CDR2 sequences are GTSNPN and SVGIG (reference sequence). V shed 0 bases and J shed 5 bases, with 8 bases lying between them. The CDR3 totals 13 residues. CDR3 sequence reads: CAWSVQLNNEQFF. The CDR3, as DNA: TGTGCCTGGAGTGTACAGTTAAACAATGAGCAGTTCTTC.

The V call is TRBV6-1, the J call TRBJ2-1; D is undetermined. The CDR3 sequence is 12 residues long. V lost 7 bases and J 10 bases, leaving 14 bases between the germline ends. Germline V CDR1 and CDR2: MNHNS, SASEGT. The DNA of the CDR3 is TGTGCCAGCACCTTCAGCACGAGGGAGCAGTTCTTC. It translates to CASTFSTREQFF.

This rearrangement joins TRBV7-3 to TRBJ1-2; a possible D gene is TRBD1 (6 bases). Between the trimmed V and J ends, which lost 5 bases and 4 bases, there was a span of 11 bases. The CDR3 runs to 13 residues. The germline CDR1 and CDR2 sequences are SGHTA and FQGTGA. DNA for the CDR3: TGTGCCAGCAGCCTGGACAGCGGCTATGGCTACACCTTC. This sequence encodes CASSLDSGYGYTF.